These 22 T cell receptor beta chains were sequenced from one sample in a study of blood T cell repertoires in COVID-19. Here immunoSEQ multiplex PCR was the method, and the copy in TCRdb shows in-frame clones only, minus some. In the table there are more than 200,000 clones, about 89% of which are singletons. The sample was PBMCs or T cells enriched from blood (not recorded which). The receptor source for this set is a woman aged 25 to 39 who had recovered from COVID-19.

The chain couples TRBV7-2 to TRBJ2-2, with TRBD2 identical over 11 bases. The length of the CDR3 is 19 residues. Germline assignment: CDR1 SGHTA and CDR2 FQGNSA. Trimming cost V 4 bases and J 7 bases; bases outside gene matches: 17. The CDR3: CASSSSFRLAGNTVGELFF. For the CDR3, the DNA is TGTGCCAGCAGCTCCTCCTTCAGACTAGCGGGAAATACGGTCGGGGAGCTGTTTTTT.

This chain connects TRBV6-5 to TRBJ1-2, with 8 bases identical to TRBD1. J was trimmed by 7 bases and V by 0 bases; bases with no gene match: 7. There are 15 residues in the CDR3. CDR1 is MNHEY and CDR2 is SVGAGI in the germline V gene. The CDR3: CASSYSLDRASGYTF. Here the CDR3 DNA reads TGTGCCAGCAGTTACTCCTTGGACAGGGCTAGTGGCTACACCTTC.

This chain joins TRBV5-6 and TRBJ1-4; the match to TRBD1 covers 9 bases. The trim removed 4 bases at V and 8 bases at J, leaving 9 bases unmatched. The CDR3 has 15 amino acids. Per germline, CDR1 SGHDT and CDR2 YYEEEE. The DNA for the CDR3 is TGTGCCAGCAGCCTCCCGACAGGGGGTGAAGAAAAACTGTTTTTT. It yields the protein CASSLPTGGEEKLFF.

Written as DNA, the CDR3 is TGTGCCTGGAGTGTACAGCCAGGGGGCGCAGGAGAAAAACTGTTTTTT. It encodes CAWSVQPGGAGEKLFF. The chain uses TRBV30 and TRBJ1-4, with 8 bases that match TRBD1. V lost 0 bases to trimming and J lost 8 bases; unmatched junction nucleotides: 11. The V gene's germline CDR1 is GTSNPN and CDR2 SVGIG (reference sequence). This CDR3 is built from 16 residues.

This chain uses TRBV7-9 with TRBJ2-7; unclear D gene. V was shortened by 3 bases and J by 2 bases, with 11 bases between the two germline ends. Germline CDR1 is SEHNR and CDR2 is FQNEAQ (reference sequence). This CDR3 has 14 amino acids. Written as DNA, the CDR3 is TGTGCCAGCAGCTTTCTCAGCACAGCCTACGAGCAGTACTTC. Translating it yields CASSFLSTAYEQYF.

The chain carries TRBV7-2 and TRBJ1-6, with 7 bases identical to TRBD1. Trimming cost V 4 bases and J 11 bases; bases outside gene matches: 11. Germline V gene sequence: CDR1 SGHTA, CDR2 FQGNSA. CDR3 length: 15 amino acids. CDR3 sequence: CASSSDRLGDPPLHF. CDR3 DNA: TGTGCCAGCAGCTCGGACAGGCTCGGGGATCCACCCCTCCACTTT.

Note on this clone: At one boundary the junction diverges from the germline segment, which might be a read error. J is TRBJ2-5 and V is TRBV7-7, with 7 nucleotides matching TRBD1. Germline V gene sequence: CDR1 SSHAT, CDR2 FNYEAQ (reference sequence). CDR3 length: 13 amino acids. The CDR3 loop is CASSRDRQETQYF. For the CDR3, the DNA is TGTGCTAGCAGCCGGGACAGACAAGAGACCCAGTACTTC.

This sequence joins TRBV7-2 and TRBJ2-5; TRBD2 matches at 10 bases. Germline trimming cut 2 bases from V and 2 bases from J; bases unmatched to any gene: 5. The germline V gene has CDR1 SGHTA and CDR2 FQGNSA. The CDR3 runs 16 residues. The CDR3: CASSLLATSGQETQYF. The CDR3 coding sequence is TGTGCCAGCAGCTTACTGGCGACTAGCGGGCAAGAGACCCAGTACTTC.

This rearrangement joins TRBV19 to TRBJ1-2; D is possibly TRBD1 (5 bases). This CDR3 has 15 amino acids. CDR1 and CDR2 from the germline V gene are LNHDA and SQIVND (reference sequence). The germline V and J ends were trimmed by 5 bases and 5 bases, with 18 bases remaining between them. The chain's CDR3 is CASSLQGRVEYGYTF. CDR3 bases: TGTGCCAGTAGTTTGCAGGGCAGGGTGGAGTATGGCTACACCTTC.

V gene TRBV5-1 combines with J gene TRBJ1-2; D is possibly TRBD1 (5 bases). Looked up from germline, CDR1 is SGHRS and CDR2 is YFSETQ. Trimming shortened V by 4 bases and J by 4 bases, and 8 bases separated the two germline ends. The CDR3 has 12 residues. The CDR3 region is CASSPDTYGYTF. The CDR3 nucleotides are TGCGCCAGCAGCCCGGACACCTATGGCTACACCTTC. The entire variable domain, with the rest obtained from reference TRBV5-1 and TRBJ1-2, is as follows: KAGVTQTPRYLIKTRGQQVTLSCSPISGHRSVSWYQQTPGQGLQFLFEYFSETQRNKGNFPGRFSGRQFSNSRSEMNVSTLELGDSALYLCASSPDTYGYTFGSGTRLTVV.

This clone was picked up one time. The chain couples TRBV7-8 to TRBJ1-4, with D tentatively TRBD1 (6 bases). The ends were cut back, 5 bases at V and 10 bases at J, with 17 bases in the middle. This CDR3 spans 14 amino acids. Germline V gives CDR1 SGHVS, CDR2 FQNEAQ. The CDR3 nucleotides are TGTGCCAGCAGCAAGTCAAGGGAGGGGGGAAAACTGTTTTTT. Its protein is CASSKSREGGKLFF.

There are a few counts of this clone. The chain carries TRBV7-2 and TRBJ1-5; weak D call: TRBD1 (5 bases). Trimming removed 2 bases from V and 9 bases from J, with 14 bases in between. Germline V CDR1 and CDR2: SGHTA, FQGNSA. The CDR3 extends over 14 amino acids. The CDR3 nucleotides are TGTGCCAGCAGCTTAAGTCCGGGGGATTGGCCCCAGCATTTT. Translated: CASSLSPGDWPQHF.

This clone was observed once. This chain joins TRBV19 and TRBJ1-1; the D is unclear. This CDR3 has 13 amino acids. Germline CDR1 reads LNHDA; CDR2 reads SQIVND (reference sequence). Deletions cut 4 bases from V and 6 bases from J, with 12 bases between. DNA for the CDR3: TGTGCCAGTAGTACCTCCACGGGTGCTGAAGCTTTCTTT. It is translated as CASSTSTGAEAFF.

This chain joins TRBV2 and TRBJ1-2; 12 positions match TRBD1. The CDR3 spans 15 residues. Unmatched junction bases numbered 6, after V lost 6 bases and J lost 4 bases. Germline CDR1 reads SNHLY; CDR2 reads FYNNEI. The CDR3 sequence is CASRGTGGESYGYTF. For the CDR3, the DNA is TGTGCCAGCAGGGGGACAGGGGGCGAAAGCTATGGCTACACCTTC.

The chain employs TRBV4-1 and TRBJ1-3; no clear D gene. V was shortened by 0 bases and J by 1 base, with 4 bases between the two germline ends. This CDR3 has 14 residues. Germline V CDR1 and CDR2: MGHRA, YSYEKL. The CDR3 here is CASSQDRSGNTIYF. In nucleotides, the CDR3 is TGCGCCAGCAGCCAAGACAGGTCTGGAAACACCATATATTTT.

The CDR3 here is CAISDKTLKGTEAFF. In DNA, the CDR3 is TGTGCCATCAGTGATAAGACTCTAAAGGGGACTGAAGCTTTCTTT. The gene calls are TRBV10-3 and TRBJ1-1; D may be TRBD1 (5 bases). There are 15 residues in the CDR3. Germline CDR1 is ENHRY and CDR2 is SYGVKD. Trimming pared 3 bases from V and 5 bases from J, leaving 16 bases between.

The chain combines TRBV15 with TRBJ2-7, with TRBD2 identical over 8 bases. The CDR3 is 13 residues long. V lost 3 bases and J lost 3; bases outside the gene matches: 1. Germline CDR1 reads LNHNV; CDR2 reads YYDKDF (reference sequence). CDR3 loop: CATSSLAGYEQYF. The CDR3 bases are TGTGCCACCAGCAGTCTAGCGGGCTACGAGCAGTACTTC.

The gene calls are TRBV19 and TRBJ1-1; 9 nucleotides match TRBD1. The CDR3 sequence is 14 residues long. Per the germline V gene, CDR1 is LNHDA and CDR2 is SQIVND (reference sequence). With 4 bases clipped from V and 4 bases from J, the junction kept 4 bases outside the gene matches. CDR3 sequence (DNA): TGTGCCAGTAGTACACCGACAGGGGGCACTGAAGCTTTCTTT. Translated, it gives CASSTPTGGTEAFF.

This clone came up once. V and J are TRBV27 and TRBJ2-1; TRBD2 aligns across 9 bases. With V trimmed by 0 bases and J by 4 bases, 4 bases remained unmatched. The germline gives CDR1 MNHEY, CDR2 SMNVEV (reference sequence). CDR3 size: 16 residues. CDR3 protein: CASSLSSSGRYNEQFF. DNA for the CDR3: TGTGCCAGCAGTTTATCGTCCAGCGGGAGGTACAATGAGCAGTTCTTC.

The count of this clone is one. The chain carries TRBV9 and TRBJ1-2; the D is unclear. V lost 5 bases, J lost 4 bases, and 12 bases lay in between. The CDR3 consists of 13 residues. The V gene's germline CDR1 is SGDLS and CDR2 YYNGEE. The CDR3 sequence is CASSVDPGYGYTF. DNA for the CDR3: TGTGCCAGCAGTGTCGACCCGGGCTATGGCTACACCTTC.

This sequence joins TRBV20-1 and TRBJ2-7; 9 nucleotides align to TRBD2. Trimming removed 3 bases from V and 2 bases from J; junction bases left unmatched: 5. Germline assignment: CDR1 DFQATT and CDR2 SNEGSKA (reference sequence). This CDR3 spans 14 amino acids. This CDR3 reads CSASELAGTYEQYF. The CDR3 DNA sequence: TGCAGTGCTAGTGAGCTAGCGGGGACCTACGAGCAGTACTTC.

Comment on this clone: The junction departs from germline at one end; a sequencing error may be responsible. The chain recombines TRBV30 with TRBJ1-1; D perhaps matches TRBD1 (5 bases). The CDR3 spans 11 residues. Germline loops: CDR1 GTSNPN, CDR2 SVGIG (reference sequence). CDR3 loop: CAWSPGVLAQF. The CDR3 bases are TGTGCCTGGAGCCCGGGGGTTCTGGCACAGTTT.